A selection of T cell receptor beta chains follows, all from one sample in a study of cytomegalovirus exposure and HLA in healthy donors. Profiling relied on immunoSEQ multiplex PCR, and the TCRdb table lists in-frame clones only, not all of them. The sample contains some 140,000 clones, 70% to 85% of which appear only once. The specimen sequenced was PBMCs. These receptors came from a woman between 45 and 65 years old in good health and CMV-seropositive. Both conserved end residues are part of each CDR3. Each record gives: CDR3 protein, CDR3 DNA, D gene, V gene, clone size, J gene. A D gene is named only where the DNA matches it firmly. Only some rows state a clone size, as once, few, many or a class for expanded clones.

CDR3: CASSLRSGGGNNSPLHF
DNA: TGTGCCAGCAGCCTCCGGAGTGGAGGGGGCAATAATTCACCCCTCCACTTT
D: TRBD1
V: TRBV7-2
size: once
J: TRBJ1-6

CDR3: CASSGTGAYEQYF
DNA: TGTGCCAGCTCCGGGACTGGAGCCTACGAGCAGTACTTC
D: NA
V: TRBV2
size: NA
J: TRBJ2-7

CDR3: CASSSRDRGQSEQFF
DNA: TGCGCCAGCAGCTCCCGGGACAGGGGGCAAAGTGAGCAGTTCTTC
D: TRBD1
V: TRBV5-1
size: NA
J: TRBJ2-1

CDR3: CASSPMGRGEGYTF
DNA: TGTGCCAGCAGCCCAATGGGGAGGGGGGAGGGCTACACCTTC
D: NA
V: TRBV21-1
size: NA
J: TRBJ1-2

CDR3: CASSPTGTGGEQYF
DNA: TGTGCCAGTAGTCCTACCGGGACAGGGGGCGAGCAGTACTTC
D: TRBD1
V: TRBV19
size: NA
J: TRBJ2-7

CDR3: CASSTGTGVYGYTF
DNA: TGTGCCAGCAGTACGGGGACAGGGGTCTATGGCTACACCTTC
D: TRBD1
V: TRBV6-6
size: NA
J: TRBJ1-2

CDR3: CASSFGGADTGELFF
DNA: TGTGCCAGCAGCTTCGGGGGGGCGGACACCGGGGAGCTGTTTTTT
D: TRBD2
V: TRBV5-4
size: once
J: TRBJ2-2

CDR3: CASSIEDRGYSPLHF
DNA: TGTGCCAGTAGTATAGAGGACAGGGGCTATTCACCCCTCCACTTT
D: TRBD1
V: TRBV19
size: NA
J: TRBJ1-6

CDR3: CARQCNNQPQHF
DNA: TGTGCCAGACAGTGCAACAATCAGCCCCAGCATTTT
D: NA
V: TRBV7-2
size: NA
J: TRBJ1-5

CDR3: CASSRGLTYSPLHF
DNA: TGTGCCAGCAGCCGGGGACTGACCTATTCACCCCTCCACTTT
D: NA
V: TRBV5-8
size: NA
J: TRBJ1-6

CDR3: CASSLATQGSGNTIYF
DNA: TGTGCCAGCAGCTTAGCCACACAGGGCTCTGGAAACACCATATATTTT
D: NA
V: TRBV11-2
size: NA
J: TRBJ1-3

CDR3: CASSYSGGSGELFF
DNA: TGTGCCAGCAGCTACTCAGGGGGCTCCGGGGAGCTGTTTTTT
D: TRBD1
V: TRBV7-3
size: NA
J: TRBJ2-2

CDR3: CASSIHATGTAHLEAFF
DNA: TGCGCCAGCAGCATACACGCTACGGGGACAGCTCATCTTGAAGCTTTCTTT
D: TRBD1
V: TRBV5-1
size: NA
J: TRBJ1-1

CDR3: CASSIRDRGTEQYF
DNA: TGTGCCAGCAGCATCCGGGACAGGGGCACCGAGCAGTACTTC
D: NA
V: TRBV21-1
size: NA
J: TRBJ2-7

CDR3: CASSLSGPGGYTF
DNA: TGTGCCAGCAGCTTATCCGGTCCGGGTGGCTACACCTTC
D: NA
V: TRBV7-3
size: many
J: TRBJ1-2

CDR3: CASSQGEGGYTF
DNA: TGCGCCAGCAGCCAAGGGGAGGGTGGCTACACCTTC
D: NA
V: TRBV4-3
size: NA
J: TRBJ1-2

CDR3: CASSLSPTESYGYTF
DNA: TGTGCCAGCAGCTTAAGTCCGACAGAGTCCTATGGCTACACCTTC
D: NA
V: TRBV7-3
size: NA
J: TRBJ1-2

CDR3: CASSPTGGGQETQYF
DNA: TGTGCCAGCAGCCCCACAGGGGGCGGTCAAGAGACCCAGTACTTC
D: TRBD1
V: TRBV9
size: once
J: TRBJ2-5

CDR3: CASSFSGGDQETQYF
DNA: TGTGCCAGCAGCTTTAGCGGGGGAGACCAAGAGACCCAGTACTTC
D: TRBD2
V: TRBV11-2
size: NA
J: TRBJ2-5

CDR3: CASSGGQGSEQYF
DNA: TGTGCCAGCAGCGGTGGACAGGGGTCCGAGCAGTACTTC
D: TRBD1
V: TRBV7-3
size: NA
J: TRBJ2-7

CDR3: CASSLANGGTQHF
DNA: TGTGCCAGCAGCTTAGCGAATGGGGGGACCCAGCATTTT
D: NA
V: TRBV7-9
size: few
J: TRBJ1-5

CDR3: CASSRGRYEQYF
DNA: TGCGCCAGCAGCAGGGGCCGCTACGAGCAGTACTTC
D: NA
V: TRBV4-1
size: NA
J: TRBJ2-7

CDR3: CSARDFGAFF
DNA: TGCAGTGCTAGAGATTTCGGAGCTTTCTTT
D: NA
V: TRBV20-1
size: NA
J: TRBJ1-1

CDR3: CASSQGAGPYNSPLHF
DNA: TGTGCCAGCAGTCAAGGGGCAGGGCCCTATAATTCACCCCTCCACTTT
D: NA
V: TRBV27
size: NA
J: TRBJ1-6

CDR3: CASSTLGIPGLAGGTYEQYF
DNA: TGTGCCAGCAGCACCCTGGGGATTCCGGGACTAGCGGGGGGTACCTACGAGCAGTACTTC
D: NA
V: TRBV21-1
size: NA
J: TRBJ2-7

CDR3: CASSGQGTMNTEAFF
DNA: TGTGCCAGCAGTGGACAGGGCACCATGAACACTGAAGCTTTCTTT
D: TRBD1
V: TRBV7-6
size: NA
J: TRBJ1-1

CDR3: CASAKDRGTDTQYF
DNA: TGTGCTAGTGCCAAGGACAGGGGGACAGATACGCAGTATTTT
D: TRBD1
V: TRBV12-5
size: NA
J: TRBJ2-3

CDR3: CASSLRTGNGGYEQYF
DNA: TGCGCCAGCAGCTTGCGCACGGGAAATGGTGGCTACGAGCAGTACTTC
D: NA
V: TRBV5-1
size: few
J: TRBJ2-7

CDR3: CASSQVEATNYGYTF
DNA: TGCGCCAGCAGCCAAGTTGAAGCTACTAACTATGGCTACACCTTC
D: NA
V: TRBV4-1
size: few
J: TRBJ1-2

CDR3: CASSPRDFKEETQYF
DNA: TGTGCCAGCAGTCCACGGGACTTTAAGGAAGAGACCCAGTACTTC
D: NA
V: TRBV6-1
size: few
J: TRBJ2-5

CDR3: CASSPRDRGLDIQYF
DNA: TGCGCCAGCAGCCCCCGGGACAGGGGGTTGGACATTCAGTACTTC
D: TRBD1
V: TRBV5-1
size: NA
J: TRBJ2-4

CDR3: CASSVAPTGVSFGEQYF
DNA: TGTGCCAGCAGCGTAGCGCCGACAGGGGTTTCGTTTGGGGAGCAGTACTTC
D: TRBD1
V: TRBV9
size: NA
J: TRBJ2-7

CDR3: CASSQGPGSHYGYTF
DNA: TGTGCCAGCAGCCAAGGGCCGGGTAGTCACTATGGCTACACCTTC
D: NA
V: TRBV4-2
size: NA
J: TRBJ1-2

CDR3: CASNRETEKLFF
DNA: TGTGCCAGCAACAGGGAAACGGAAAAACTGTTTTTT
D: NA
V: TRBV2
size: NA
J: TRBJ1-4

CDR3: CARTGTVPGANVLTF
DNA: TGTGCCCGTACCGGGACAGTTCCTGGGGCCAACGTCCTGACTTTC
D: TRBD1
V: TRBV30
size: NA
J: TRBJ2-6

CDR3: CASISTGLGYEQYF
DNA: TGTGCCAGCATTAGTACAGGGTTGGGTTACGAGCAGTACTTC
D: NA
V: TRBV6-1
size: NA
J: TRBJ2-7

CDR3: CASSSRDIAYEQYF
DNA: TGTGCCAGCAGCTCCCGGGACATAGCCTACGAGCAGTACTTC
D: NA
V: TRBV7-9
size: NA
J: TRBJ2-7

CDR3: CASSQEAGNSPLHF
DNA: TGCGCCAGCAGCCAAGAGGCGGGGAATTCACCCCTCCACTTT
D: NA
V: TRBV4-1
size: NA
J: TRBJ1-6

CDR3: CASSPAKRVADTQYF
DNA: TGTGCCAGCAGTCCCGCGAAGAGGGTCGCAGATACGCAGTATTTT
D: NA
V: TRBV6-5
size: NA
J: TRBJ2-3

CDR3: CASSLVLGDFTDTQYF
DNA: TGTGCCAGCAGCTTAGTGCTGGGGGACTTCACAGATACGCAGTATTTT
D: NA
V: TRBV7-2
size: NA
J: TRBJ2-3

CDR3: CASSPLDTNTGELFF
DNA: TGTGCCAGCAGCCCCCTGGACACGAACACCGGGGAGCTGTTTTTT
D: NA
V: TRBV11-2
size: NA
J: TRBJ2-2

CDR3: CASSEGQGYTGELFF
DNA: TGTGCCAGCAGCGAGGGACAGGGTTACACCGGGGAGCTGTTTTTT
D: TRBD1
V: TRBV7-3
size: NA
J: TRBJ2-2

CDR3: CASSYSQDYGYTF
DNA: TGTGCCAGCAGTTACTCGCAGGACTATGGCTACACCTTC
D: NA
V: TRBV6-5
size: NA
J: TRBJ1-2

CDR3: CASSLDEGAGTDTQYF
DNA: TGTGCCAGCAGCTTAGATGAGGGCGCAGGCACAGATACGCAGTATTTT
D: NA
V: TRBV11-2
size: NA
J: TRBJ2-3

CDR3: CASSLAGLAGGGETQYF
DNA: TGTGCCAGCAGTTTGGCTGGCCTAGCGGGGGGGGGAGAGACCCAGTACTTC
D: TRBD2
V: TRBV28
size: few
J: TRBJ2-5

CDR3: CASSFRDNYNSPLHF
DNA: TGTGCCAGCAGTTTTCGGGACAACTATAATTCACCCCTCCACTTT
D: NA
V: TRBV28
size: NA
J: TRBJ1-6

CDR3: CSVEDRDREAGELFF
DNA: TGCAGCGTTGAAGATAGGGACAGGGAAGCCGGGGAGCTGTTTTTT
D: TRBD1
V: TRBV29-1
size: NA
J: TRBJ2-2

CDR3: CASSPDRANYGYTF
DNA: TGTGCCAGTAGCCCGGACAGGGCTAACTATGGCTACACCTTC
D: TRBD1
V: TRBV19
size: NA
J: TRBJ1-2

CDR3: CASSRGGSNQPQHF
DNA: TGTGCCAGCAGCCGCGGGGGTAGCAATCAGCCCCAGCATTTT
D: NA
V: TRBV7-6
size: NA
J: TRBJ1-5